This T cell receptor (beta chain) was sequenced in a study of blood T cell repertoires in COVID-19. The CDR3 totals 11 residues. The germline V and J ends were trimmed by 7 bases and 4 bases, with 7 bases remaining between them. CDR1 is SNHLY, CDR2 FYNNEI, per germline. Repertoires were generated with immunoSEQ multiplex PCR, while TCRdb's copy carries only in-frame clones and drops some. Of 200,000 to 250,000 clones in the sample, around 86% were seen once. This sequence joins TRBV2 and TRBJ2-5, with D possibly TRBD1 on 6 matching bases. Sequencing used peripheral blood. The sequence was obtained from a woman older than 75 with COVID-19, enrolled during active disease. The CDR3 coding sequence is TGTGCCAGCACAGGGGTAGAGACCCAGTACTTC. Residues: CASTGVETQYF.